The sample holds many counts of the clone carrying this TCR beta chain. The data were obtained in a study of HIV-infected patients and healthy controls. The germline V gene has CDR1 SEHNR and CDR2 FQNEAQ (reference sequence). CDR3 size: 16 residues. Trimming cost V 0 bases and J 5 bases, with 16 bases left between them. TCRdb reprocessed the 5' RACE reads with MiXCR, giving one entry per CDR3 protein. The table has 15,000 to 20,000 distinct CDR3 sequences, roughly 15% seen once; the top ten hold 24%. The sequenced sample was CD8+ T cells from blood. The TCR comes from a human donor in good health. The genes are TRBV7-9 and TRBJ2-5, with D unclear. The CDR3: CASSLAVAPPQETQYF. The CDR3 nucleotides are TGTGCCAGCAGCTTAGCGGTGGCTCCCCCGCAGGAGACCCAGTACTTC.